The 2 T cell receptor beta chains listed next were all sequenced from one sample in a study of shared clonotypes between healthy human individuals. TCRdb keeps only in-frame clones here, not all; method: immunoSEQ multiplex PCR. Among about 1 million clones listed, around 76% were seen once. Sample: memory CD4+ T cells sorted from blood. The subset: CD45RA-negative fraction. The origin of the receptors is a man between 18 and 29 years old in good health.

V usage is TRBV5-1 and J usage is TRBJ1-2; weak D call: TRBD1 (6 bases). CDR3 size: 14 residues. V dropped 0 bases and J dropped 4 bases, with 10 bases sitting between them. The germline V gene encodes CDR1 SGHRS and CDR2 YFSETQ. The CDR3 bases are TGCGCCAGCAGCTTGGGGACAGCAGTCTATGGCTACACCTTC. Residues: CASSLGTAVYGYTF.

This chain joins TRBV10-3 and TRBJ2-7; no reliable D call. Deletions cut 3 bases from V and 7 bases from J, with 19 bases between. The germline CDR1 and CDR2 sequences are ENHRY and SYGVKD. This CDR3 contains 15 residues. Here the CDR3 DNA reads TGTGCCATCAGTGATCAGAACCGGAATTCTCGGGAGCAGTACTTC. Protein product: CAISDQNRNSREQYF.